A selection of T cell receptor beta chains follows, all from one sample in a study of cytomegalovirus exposure and HLA in healthy donors. Only in-frame clones appear in the TCRdb table, and some are missing; sequencing was by immunoSEQ multiplex PCR. The sample has about 160,000 clones, just under 90% seen once. Sequencing was carried out using PBMCs. The receptors originated from a young man in good health and CMV-seropositive. Both conserved end residues are part of each CDR3. The order of the fields is J gene, V gene, clone size, D gene, CDR3 DNA, CDR3 protein. A D gene is named only where the DNA matches it firmly. Clone size is shown for a subset of rows, as once, few, many or a class of expanded clone.

TRBJ2-1	TRBV9	.	.	TGTGCCAGCAGCGTAGCTATAGCCTACAATGAGCAGTTCTTC	CASSVAIAYNEQFF
TRBJ2-7	TRBV18	.	.	TGTGCCAGCTCACCGCGGCCATTCCTCCACCATGAAACGAGCTCCTACGAGCAGTACTTC	CASSPRPFLHHETSSYEQYF
TRBJ2-7	TRBV2	.	TRBD2	TGTGCCAGCAGTCAACCGGGACTAGTACTCCACGAGCAGTACTTC	CASSQPGLVLHEQYF
TRBJ2-2	TRBV27	.	.	TGTGCCAGCAGTTTATCCCGCCCGGGGGGCAACACCGGGGAGCTGTTTTTT	CASSLSRPGGNTGELFF
TRBJ1-4	TRBV19	.	.	TGTGCCAGTAGTCGCCCAGGGGCGGCAACTAATGAAAAACTGTTTTTT	CASSRPGAATNEKLFF
TRBJ1-1	TRBV11-3	.	.	TGTGCCAGCAGCTTATCAGGGGCGAACACTGAAGCTTTCTTT	CASSLSGANTEAFF
TRBJ2-1	TRBV4-1	.	TRBD2	TGCGCCAGCAGCCCGCAGCGGGGAAACAATGAGCAGTTCTTC	CASSPQRGNNEQFF
TRBJ2-7	TRBV27	.	TRBD2	TGTGCCAGCATTTTATGTGTGGGTACGGGAGGGAAATCCGTAGACAGCTCCTACGAGCAGTACTTC	CASILCVGTGGKSVDSSYEQYF
TRBJ1-2	TRBV6-5	.	TRBD1	TGTGCCAGCAGGATACCGGGACAGGGGTCCTATGGCTACACCTTC	CASRIPGQGSYGYTF
TRBJ2-1	TRBV7-9	.	TRBD2	TGTGCCAGCAGCTTAGGGGCTAGCGGAGATTACAATGAGCAGTTCTTC	CASSLGASGDYNEQFF
TRBJ1-2	TRBV5-1	.	TRBD1	TGCGCCAGCAGCACCGGGACAGGGGATGGCTACACCTTC	CASSTGTGDGYTF
TRBJ1-3	TRBV6-6	.	.	TGTGCCAGCAGTTACTCGCAGGGGTCCGGAAACACCATATATTTT	CASSYSQGSGNTIYF
TRBJ2-3	TRBV2	once	.	TGTGCCAGCAGGGACAATATCCCCGCAGATACGCAGTATTTT	CASRDNIPADTQYF
TRBJ2-7	TRBV6-5	.	TRBD2	TGTGCCACAGCGGGAAACGAAAACGAGCAGTACTTC	CATAGNENEQYF
TRBJ2-6	TRBV15	.	TRBD1	TGTGCCACCAGCAGAGAGGTGGGATTCTTCGACAGGGGAGGAATGTCCGGGGCCAACGTCCTGACTTTC	CATSREVGFFDRGGMSGANVLTF
TRBJ2-3	TRBV5-1	.	TRBD2	TGCGCCAGCAGCAGCTCGTCTGGACTAGCAGGCGATACGCAGTATTTT	CASSSSSGLAGDTQYF
TRBJ1-2	TRBV5-4	.	.	TGTGCCAGCAGCTTGTTGCAGTCTAACTATGGCTACACCTTC	CASSLLQSNYGYTF
TRBJ1-1	TRBV30	.	.	TGTGCCTGGAGCCAGGGACTTGGGAACACTGAAGCTTTCTTT	CAWSQGLGNTEAFF
TRBJ2-5	TRBV4-1	.	.	TGCGCCAGCAGCCAATCCTTAGGGGTCCAAGAGACCCAGTACTTC	CASSQSLGVQETQYF
TRBJ2-3	TRBV30	.	.	TGTGCCTGGAGTCAAAATAGCGGCACAGATACGCAGTATTTT	CAWSQNSGTDTQYF
TRBJ2-3	TRBV11-2	.	.	TGTGCCAGCAGCTTATTTACTAGCACAGATACGCAGTATTTT	CASSLFTSTDTQYF
TRBJ1-2	TRBV18	.	.	TGTGCCAGCTCACGTACACTAGAATCCTATGGCTACACCTTC	CASSRTLESYGYTF
TRBJ1-1	TRBV7-3	.	TRBD1	TGTGCCAGCAGCGTTACAGGGGTGAACACTGAAGCTTTCTTT	CASSVTGVNTEAFF
TRBJ1-1	TRBV27	many	.	TGTGCCAGCAGTTTATTATTACCGCTGCGGGGAGAGGGTGAAGCTTTCTTT	CASSLLLPLRGEGEAFF
TRBJ2-2	TRBV7-7	.	.	TGTGCTAGCAGCGCGAATTTTGGGGGGACCGGGGAGCTGTTTTTT	CASSANFGGTGELFF
TRBJ2-7	TRBV19	.	TRBD2	TGTGCCAGTAGTAGGCTAGCGGACTACGAGCAGTACTTC	CASSRLADYEQYF
TRBJ2-3	TRBV5-1	.	TRBD2	TGCGCCAGCAGCCTAGCGGGAGCGGCAGATACGCAGTATTTT	CASSLAGAADTQYF
TRBJ2-1	TRBV15	.	TRBD1	TGTGCCACCAGAGGGGGTCAGGGACAGGGGTTCTACAATGAGCAGTTCTTC	CATRGGQGQGFYNEQFF
TRBJ1-2	TRBV7-8	.	TRBD1	TGTGCCAGCAGCGCCGGGACAGAGAACTATGGCTACACCTTC	CASSAGTENYGYTF
TRBJ2-6	TRBV5-1	.	.	TGCGCCAGCAGCTTGGGGACTTCCAGCTCTGGGGCCAACGTCCTGACTTTC	CASSLGTSSSGANVLTF
TRBJ2-7	TRBV12-5	.	TRBD2	TGTGCTAGTGCCCCACGGACTAGCGGCGAGCAGTACTTC	CASAPRTSGEQYF
TRBJ1-2	TRBV11-3	.	TRBD1	TGTGCCACCCTACAGGGGGCGCCGGGTAACTATGGCTACACCTTC	CATLQGAPGNYGYTF
TRBJ1-2	TRBV19	.	TRBD1	TGTGCCAGTAGTACCACAGGGGGCGGGTATGGCTACACCTTC	CASSTTGGGYGYTF
TRBJ2-3	TRBV7-3	.	TRBD2	TGTGCCAGCAGCCCCCGACTAGCTAGCACAGATACGCAGTATTTT	CASSPRLASTDTQYF
TRBJ2-3	TRBV9	.	TRBD2	TGTGCCAGCAGCGTAGGGACTAGTTGGCCAGATACGCAGTATTTT	CASSVGTSWPDTQYF
TRBJ2-1	TRBV27	.	.	TGTGCCAGCAGTGATGGACAGTTAAATGAGCAGTTCTTC	CASSDGQLNEQFF
TRBJ2-1	TRBV2	.	TRBD1	TGTGCCAGCAGTCCTGGGGACAGGGGTAATGAGCAGTTCTTC	CASSPGDRGNEQFF
TRBJ2-7	TRBV5-1	.	.	TGCGCCAGCAGCCAAGGGGTCTACGAGCAGTACTTC	CASSQGVYEQYF
TRBJ2-1	TRBV28	few	TRBD2	TGTGCCTCTACGAGGCTCGGGGGGTTCAATGAGCAGTTCTTC	CASTRLGGFNEQFF
TRBJ1-2	TRBV5-4	once	.	TGTGCCAGCAGCTTGTCCGTAGGGGCGAACTATGGCTACACCTTC	CASSLSVGANYGYTF
TRBJ2-7	TRBV28	once	TRBD2	TGTGCCAGCAGTTTACAAGCAACGGCGGGAGGGCGTGGGTACGAGCAGTACTTC	CASSLQATAGGRGYEQYF
TRBJ2-1	TRBV2	few	TRBD2	TGTGCCAGCAGTGAAGTTCTAGTGGACAGGACTAGCGGGACCTACAATGAGCAGTTCTTC	CASSEVLVDRTSGTYNEQFF
TRBJ2-1	TRBV16	.	TRBD1	TGTGCCAGCAGCCTGACCGGGACAGGGGCCTACAATGAGCAGTTCTTC	CASSLTGTGAYNEQFF
TRBJ2-1	TRBV28	.	.	TGTGCCAGCAGTTCTGCGGGGGCGGGAGTCGTAAATGAGCAGTTCTTC	CASSSAGAGVVNEQFF
TRBJ2-4	TRBV15	.	.	TGTGCCACCAGCAGAGGCCACGCAGGAGGGGCGAACATTCAGTACTTC	CATSRGHAGGANIQYF
TRBJ2-2	TRBV5-1	once	.	TGCGCCAGCAGCTTGGCAGGCAGCACCGGGGAGCTGTTTTTT	CASSLAGSTGELFF
TRBJ2-5	TRBV30	.	TRBD1	TGTGCCTGGAGTACAGGGGGCGCGAAGACCCAGTACTTC	CAWSTGGAKTQYF
TRBJ2-3	TRBV9	.	TRBD2	TGTGCCAGCAGCGGCCTAGCGGGAGCGTTTACAGATACGCAGTATTTT	CASSGLAGAFTDTQYF
TRBJ2-3	TRBV7-7	.	.	TGTGCTAGCAGCTTGACGGCAGGCTCCACAGATACGCAGTATTTT	CASSLTAGSTDTQYF
TRBJ2-2	TRBV5-6	few	TRBD2	TGTGCCAGCAGTAGACTAGCGGGAGAAGGCGGGGAGCTGTTTTTT	CASSRLAGEGGELFF
TRBJ2-4	TRBV28	.	TRBD2	TGTGCCAGCAGTTTCGGGGGGGGAGCCAAAAACATTCAGTACTTC	CASSFGGGAKNIQYF
TRBJ2-3	TRBV7-9	.	TRBD2	TGTGCCAGCAGCTTGGTTGGGGAGACTAGCGAGCGCACAGATACGCAGTATTTT	CASSLVGETSERTDTQYF
TRBJ2-5	TRBV10-3	.	.	TGTGCCATCAGTGGTGGAGCTCAAGAGACCCAGTACTTC	CAISGGAQETQYF
TRBJ2-3	TRBV29-1	.	TRBD2	TGCAGCGTTGAATTACTAGCGGGGTTCACAGATACGCAGTATTTT	CSVELLAGFTDTQYF